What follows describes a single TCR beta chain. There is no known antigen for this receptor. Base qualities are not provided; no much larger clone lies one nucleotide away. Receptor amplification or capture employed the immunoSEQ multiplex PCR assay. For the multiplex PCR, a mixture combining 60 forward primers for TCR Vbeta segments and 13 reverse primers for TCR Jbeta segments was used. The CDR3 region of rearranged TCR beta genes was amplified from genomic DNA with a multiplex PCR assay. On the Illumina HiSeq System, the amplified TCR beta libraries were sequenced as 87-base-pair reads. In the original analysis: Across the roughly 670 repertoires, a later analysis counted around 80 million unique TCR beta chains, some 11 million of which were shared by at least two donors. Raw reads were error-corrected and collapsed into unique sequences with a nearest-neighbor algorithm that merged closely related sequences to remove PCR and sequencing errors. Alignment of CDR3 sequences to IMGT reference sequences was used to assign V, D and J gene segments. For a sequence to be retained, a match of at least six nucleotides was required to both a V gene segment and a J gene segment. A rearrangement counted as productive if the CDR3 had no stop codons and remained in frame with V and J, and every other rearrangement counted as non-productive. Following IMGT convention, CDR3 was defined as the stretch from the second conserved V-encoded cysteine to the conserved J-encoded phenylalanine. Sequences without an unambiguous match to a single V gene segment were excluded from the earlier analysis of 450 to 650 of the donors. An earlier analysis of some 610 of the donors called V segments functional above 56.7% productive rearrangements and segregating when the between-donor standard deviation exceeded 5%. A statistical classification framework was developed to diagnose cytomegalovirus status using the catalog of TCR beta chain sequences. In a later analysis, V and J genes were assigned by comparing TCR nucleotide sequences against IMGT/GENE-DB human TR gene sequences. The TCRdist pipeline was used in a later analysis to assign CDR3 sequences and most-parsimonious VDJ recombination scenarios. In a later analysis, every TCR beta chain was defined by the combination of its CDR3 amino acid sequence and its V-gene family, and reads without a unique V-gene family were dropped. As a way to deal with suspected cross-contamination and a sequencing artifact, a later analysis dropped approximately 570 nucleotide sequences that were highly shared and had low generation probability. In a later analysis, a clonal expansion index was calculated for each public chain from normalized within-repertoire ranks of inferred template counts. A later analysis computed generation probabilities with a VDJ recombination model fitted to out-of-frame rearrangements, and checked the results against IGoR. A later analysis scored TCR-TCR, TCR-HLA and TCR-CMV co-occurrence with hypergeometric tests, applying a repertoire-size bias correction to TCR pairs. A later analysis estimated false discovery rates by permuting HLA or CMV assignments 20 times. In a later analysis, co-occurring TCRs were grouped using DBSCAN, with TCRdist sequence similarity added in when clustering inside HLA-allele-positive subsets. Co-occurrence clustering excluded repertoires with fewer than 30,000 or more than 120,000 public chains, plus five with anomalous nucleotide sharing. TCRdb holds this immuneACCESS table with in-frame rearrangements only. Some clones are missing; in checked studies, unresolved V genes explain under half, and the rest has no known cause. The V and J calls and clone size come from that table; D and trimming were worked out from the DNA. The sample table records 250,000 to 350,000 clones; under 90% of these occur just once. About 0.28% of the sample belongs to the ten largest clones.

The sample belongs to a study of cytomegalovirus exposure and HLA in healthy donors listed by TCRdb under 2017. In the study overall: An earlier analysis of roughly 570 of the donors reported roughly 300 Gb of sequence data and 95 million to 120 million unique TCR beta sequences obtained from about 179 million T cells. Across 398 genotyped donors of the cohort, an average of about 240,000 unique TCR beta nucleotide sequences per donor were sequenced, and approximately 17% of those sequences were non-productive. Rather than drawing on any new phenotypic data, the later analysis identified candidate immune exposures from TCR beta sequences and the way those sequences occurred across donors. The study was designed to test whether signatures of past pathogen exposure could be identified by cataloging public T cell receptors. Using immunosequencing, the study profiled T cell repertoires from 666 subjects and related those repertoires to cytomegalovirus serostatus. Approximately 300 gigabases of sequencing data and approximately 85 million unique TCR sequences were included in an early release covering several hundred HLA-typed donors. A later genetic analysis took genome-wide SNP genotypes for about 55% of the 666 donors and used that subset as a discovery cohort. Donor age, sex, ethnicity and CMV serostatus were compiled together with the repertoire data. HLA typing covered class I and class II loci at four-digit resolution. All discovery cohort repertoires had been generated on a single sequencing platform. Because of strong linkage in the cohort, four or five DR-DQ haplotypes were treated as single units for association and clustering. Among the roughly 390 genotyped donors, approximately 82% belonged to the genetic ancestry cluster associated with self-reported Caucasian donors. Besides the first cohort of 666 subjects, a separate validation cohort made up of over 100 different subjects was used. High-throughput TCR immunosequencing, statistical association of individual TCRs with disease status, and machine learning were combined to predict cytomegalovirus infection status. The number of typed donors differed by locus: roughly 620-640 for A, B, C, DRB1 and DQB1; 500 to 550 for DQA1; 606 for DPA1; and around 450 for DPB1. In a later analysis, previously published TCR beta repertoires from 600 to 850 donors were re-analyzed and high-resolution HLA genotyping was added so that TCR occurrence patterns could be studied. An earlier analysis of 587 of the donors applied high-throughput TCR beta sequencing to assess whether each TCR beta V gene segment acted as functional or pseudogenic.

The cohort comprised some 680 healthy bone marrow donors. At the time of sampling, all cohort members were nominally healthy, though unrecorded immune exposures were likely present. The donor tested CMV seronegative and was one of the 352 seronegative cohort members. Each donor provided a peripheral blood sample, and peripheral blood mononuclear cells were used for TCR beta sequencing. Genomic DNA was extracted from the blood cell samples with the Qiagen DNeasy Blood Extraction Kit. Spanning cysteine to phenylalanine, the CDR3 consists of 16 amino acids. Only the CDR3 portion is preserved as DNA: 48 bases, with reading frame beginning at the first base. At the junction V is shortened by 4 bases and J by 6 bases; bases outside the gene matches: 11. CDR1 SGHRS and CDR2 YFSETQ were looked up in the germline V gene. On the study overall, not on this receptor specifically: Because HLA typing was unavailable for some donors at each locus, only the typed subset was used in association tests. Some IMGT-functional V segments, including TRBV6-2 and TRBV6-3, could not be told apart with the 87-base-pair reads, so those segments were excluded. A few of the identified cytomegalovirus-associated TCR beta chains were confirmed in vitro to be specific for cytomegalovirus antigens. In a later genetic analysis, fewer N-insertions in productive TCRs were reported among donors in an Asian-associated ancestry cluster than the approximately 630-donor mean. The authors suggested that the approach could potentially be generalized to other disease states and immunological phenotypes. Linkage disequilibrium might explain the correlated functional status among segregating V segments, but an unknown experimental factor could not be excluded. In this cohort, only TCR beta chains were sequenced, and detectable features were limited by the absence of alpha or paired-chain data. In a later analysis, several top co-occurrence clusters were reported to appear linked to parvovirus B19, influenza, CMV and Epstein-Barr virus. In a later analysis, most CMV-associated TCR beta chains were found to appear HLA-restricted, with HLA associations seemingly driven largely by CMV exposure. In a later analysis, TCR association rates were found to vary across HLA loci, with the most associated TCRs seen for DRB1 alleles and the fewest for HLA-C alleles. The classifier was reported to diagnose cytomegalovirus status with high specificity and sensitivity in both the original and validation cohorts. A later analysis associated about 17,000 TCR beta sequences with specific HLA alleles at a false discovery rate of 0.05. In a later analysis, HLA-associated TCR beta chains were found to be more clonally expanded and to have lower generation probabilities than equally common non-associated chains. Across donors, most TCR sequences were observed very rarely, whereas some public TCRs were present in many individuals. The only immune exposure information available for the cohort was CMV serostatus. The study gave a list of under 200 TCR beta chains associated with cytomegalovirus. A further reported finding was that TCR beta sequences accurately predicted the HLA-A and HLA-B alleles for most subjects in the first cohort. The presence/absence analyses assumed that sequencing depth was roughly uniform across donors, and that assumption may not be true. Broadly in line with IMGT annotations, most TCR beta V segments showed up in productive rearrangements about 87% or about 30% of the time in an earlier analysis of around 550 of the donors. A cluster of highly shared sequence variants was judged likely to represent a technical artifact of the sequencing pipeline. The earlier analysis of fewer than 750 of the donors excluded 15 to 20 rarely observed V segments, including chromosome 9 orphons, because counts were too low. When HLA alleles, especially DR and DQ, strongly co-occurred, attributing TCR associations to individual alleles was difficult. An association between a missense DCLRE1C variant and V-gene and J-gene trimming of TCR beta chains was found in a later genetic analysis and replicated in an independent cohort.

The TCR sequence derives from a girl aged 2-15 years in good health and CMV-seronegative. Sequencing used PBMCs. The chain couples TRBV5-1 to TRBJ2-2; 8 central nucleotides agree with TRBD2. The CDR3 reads CASSLPGLGLPGELFF. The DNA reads TGCGCCAGCAGCCTCCCGGGACTAGGGCTCCCCGGGGAGCTGTTTTTT.